The subject of this entry is one T cell receptor (beta chain). The source of the sample is a study of T cells in Graves' hyperthyroidism and ophthalmopathy. Amplification of TCR beta CDR3 regions was performed using RNA transcripts as template. A set of HTBI primers served as the primers for a first-round RT-PCR of the TCR CDR3. Using its own MiXCR run on the multiplex PCR reads, TCRdb lists one record per CDR3 protein. Among 600,000 to 750,000 distinct CDR3 sequences listed, around 15% were seen once. Stable Graves' hyperthyroidism denoted no ophthalmopathy progression over 18 months. In making diagnoses, clinical symptoms, serum thyroxine and TRAb, thyroid ultrasound and orbital computed tomography were all used. CDR1 is MNHEY and CDR2 is SVGAGI in the germline V gene. This CDR3 comprises 16 residues. After removal of 2 bases from V and 3 bases from J, the junction contained 8 bases not matched to a gene.

Sequencing used blood. The chain carries TRBV6-5 and TRBJ2-7, with 9 bases matching TRBD2. The source of this sequence is a man aged 45-60 years with Graves' hyperthyroidism. Here the CDR3 DNA reads TGTGCCAGCAGTTACACTGGAGCGGGAGGAGTCTACGAGCAGTACTTC. Translation gives CASSYTGAGGVYEQYF.